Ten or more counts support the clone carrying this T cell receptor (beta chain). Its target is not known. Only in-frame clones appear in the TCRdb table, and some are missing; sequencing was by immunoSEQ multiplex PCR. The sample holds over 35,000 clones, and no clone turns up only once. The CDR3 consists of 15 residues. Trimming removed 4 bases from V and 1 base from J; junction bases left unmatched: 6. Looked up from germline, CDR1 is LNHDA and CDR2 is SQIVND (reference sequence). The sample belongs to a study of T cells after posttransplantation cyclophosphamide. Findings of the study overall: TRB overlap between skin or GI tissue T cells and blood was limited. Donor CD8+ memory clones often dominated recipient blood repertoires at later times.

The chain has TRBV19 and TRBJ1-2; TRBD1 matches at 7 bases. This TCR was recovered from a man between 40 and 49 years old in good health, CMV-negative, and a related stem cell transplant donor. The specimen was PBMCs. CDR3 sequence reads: CASSREGQLNYGYTF. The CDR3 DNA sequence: TGTGCCAGTAGTAGAGAGGGACAGCTTAACTATGGCTACACCTTC. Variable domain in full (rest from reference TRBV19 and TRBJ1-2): DGGITQSPKYLFRKEGQNVTLSCEQNLNHDAMYWYRQDPGQGLRLIYYSQIVNDFQKGDIAEGYSVSREKKESFPLTVTSAQKNPTAFYLCASSREGQLNYGYTFGSGTRLTVV.